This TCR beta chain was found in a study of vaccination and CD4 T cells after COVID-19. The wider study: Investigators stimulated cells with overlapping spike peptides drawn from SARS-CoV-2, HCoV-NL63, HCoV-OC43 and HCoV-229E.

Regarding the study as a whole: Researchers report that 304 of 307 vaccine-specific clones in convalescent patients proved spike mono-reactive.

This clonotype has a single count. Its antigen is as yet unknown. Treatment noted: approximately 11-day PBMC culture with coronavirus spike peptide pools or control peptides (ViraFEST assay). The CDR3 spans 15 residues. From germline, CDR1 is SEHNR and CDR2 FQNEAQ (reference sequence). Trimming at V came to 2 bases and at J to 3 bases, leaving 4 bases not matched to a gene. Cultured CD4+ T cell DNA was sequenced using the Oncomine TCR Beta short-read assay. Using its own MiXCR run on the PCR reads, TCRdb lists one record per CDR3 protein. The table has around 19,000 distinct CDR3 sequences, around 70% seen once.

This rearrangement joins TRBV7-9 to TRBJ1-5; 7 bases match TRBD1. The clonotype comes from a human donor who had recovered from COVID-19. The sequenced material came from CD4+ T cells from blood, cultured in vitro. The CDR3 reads CASSLTGQFNQPQHF. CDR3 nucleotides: TGTGCCAGCAGCTTAACGGGACAGTTCAATCAGCCCCAGCATTTT.